A single sample is the source of the 14 T cell receptor beta chains below, sequenced in a study of blood T cell repertoires in COVID-19. TCRdb keeps only in-frame clones here, not all; method: immunoSEQ multiplex PCR. The sample lists under 250,000 clones, about nine tenths occurring once. The sequencing sample was made of peripheral blood. The receptors were gathered from a man in his sixties who had recovered from COVID-19.

The chain recombines TRBV5-1 with TRBJ2-1, with 10 bases aligning to TRBD1. This CDR3 has 15 amino acids. The germline V gene encodes CDR1 SGHRS and CDR2 YFSETQ. The trim removed 4 bases at V and 5 bases at J, leaving 6 bases unmatched. CDR3 coding DNA: TGCGCCAGCAGCGGCGGACAGGGGGATAACAATGAGCAGTTCTTC. Encoded protein: CASSGGQGDNNEQFF.

The gene calls are TRBV7-2 and TRBJ2-7; 11 bases are shared with TRBD2. CDR1 SGHTA and CDR2 FQGNSA come from the germline V gene. The CDR3 covers 16 residues. J gave up 0 bases and V 5 bases, and 6 bases lay outside the gene matches. CDR3 nucleotides: TGTGCCAGCAGCCCTGTGGGACTAGCGGACTCCTACGAGCAGTACTTC. As protein: CASSPVGLADSYEQYF.

This clone was counted only a few times. The chain joins TRBV27 to TRBJ1-5; 7 positions match TRBD1. CDR1 MNHEY and CDR2 SMNVEV come from the germline V gene (reference sequence). V shed 5 bases, J shed 7 bases, and the junction held 8 bases outside the gene matches. The CDR3 is made up of 14 amino acids. In DNA, the CDR3 is TGTGCCAGCAGTGCTATCAGAGGGGGCCAGCCCCAGCATTTT. Translation: CASSAIRGGQPQHF.

The rearrangement joins TRBV4-1 to TRBJ1-5; D remains ambiguous. The CDR3 runs to 16 residues. The V end lost 0 bases, the J end lost 0 bases, and 9 bases lay between the germline ends. Germline V gene data show CDR1 as MGHRA and CDR2 as YSYEKL. The CDR3 protein is CASSQDLVNSNQPQHF. DNA of the CDR3: TGCGCCAGCAGCCAAGATCTAGTAAATAGCAATCAGCCCCAGCATTTT.

J is TRBJ1-3 and V is TRBV5-5, with unresolved D. Trimming left V 7 bases short and J 3 bases short, with 11 bases between. CDR1 SGHKS and CDR2 YYEKEE come from the germline V gene (reference sequence). This CDR3 region has 13 residues. CDR3 DNA sequence: TGTGCCAGCGAGGTTTTAGGTGGAAACACCATATATTTT. Translation gives CASEVLGGNTIYF.

The V gene is TRBV5-1, the J gene TRBJ2-7; 7 positions agree with TRBD2. CDR1 and CDR2 from the germline V gene are SGHRS and YFSETQ. CDR3 length equals 14 residues. The V and J ends lost 1 base and 5 bases, in that order; junction bases with no gene match: 6. The CDR3 region is CASSLNGGRNEQYF. The CDR3 coding sequence is TGCGCCAGCAGCTTGAATGGCGGGAGAAACGAGCAGTACTTC.

On this clone itself: At the DNA level, this CDR3 is encoded by other sequences in the same sample as well. V is TRBV6-5 and J is TRBJ1-5, with D maybe TRBD1 (6 bases). The germline V and J ends were trimmed by 2 bases and 6 bases, with 11 bases remaining between them. This CDR3 region has 14 residues. Germline V gene lookup returns CDR1 MNHEY and CDR2 SVGAGI. DNA of the CDR3: TGTGCCAGCAGTTACCGGCAGGGGCCTCAGCCCCAGCATTTT. Translation: CASSYRQGPQPQHF.

As to this clone: A read error may produce the germline difference seen at one junction end. The genes are TRBV29-1 and TRBJ2-3; 9 bases agree with TRBD2. The CDR3 sequence is 14 residues long. CDR1 is SQVTM and CDR2 is ANQGSEA in the germline V gene. The CDR3 bases are TGCAGCGTCCCGGTCGGGACTAGCATAGATACGCAGTATTTT. It specifies CSVPVGTSIDTQYF.

The chain joins TRBV7-9 to TRBJ2-7; 7 bases align to TRBD2. The germline V gene has CDR1 SEHNR and CDR2 FQNEAQ (reference sequence). The CDR3 spans 14 residues. V gave up 1 base and J gave up 2 bases; unmatched junction bases: 2. The CDR3 nucleotides are TGTGCCAGCAGCTTAGGCGGGAGTACCTACGAGCAGTACTTC. It yields the protein CASSLGGSTYEQYF.

This chain connects TRBV18 to TRBJ1-2, with TRBD1 matching over 8 bases. CDR3 size: 15 residues. Germline loops: CDR1 KGHSH, CDR2 LQKENI. V shed 0 bases, J shed 2 bases, and the junction held 2 bases outside the gene matches. CDR3 sequence: CASSPPAGGNYGYTF. The CDR3 bases are TGTGCCAGCTCACCACCGGCAGGGGGCAACTATGGCTACACCTTC.

The rearrangement uses TRBV7-6 and TRBJ2-2; 13 nucleotides match TRBD2. Germline V gene lookup returns CDR1 SGHVS and CDR2 FNYEAQ. The CDR3 runs to 18 residues. J was trimmed by 2 bases and V by 1 base; bases with no gene match: 4. The CDR3 region has the DNA TGTGCCAGCAGCTTAGAACTAGCGGGAGGGGTAAACACCGGGGAGCTGTTTTTT. It specifies CASSLELAGGVNTGELFF. Supplemented by reference TRBV7-6 and TRBJ2-2, the full variable domain reads GAGVSQSPRYKVTKRGQDVALRCDPISGHVSLYWYRQALGQGPEFLTYFNYEAQQDKSGLPNDRFSAERPEGSISTLTIQRTEQRDSAMYRCASSLELAGGVNTGELFFGEGSRLTVL.

This chain connects TRBV27 to TRBJ2-7; TRBD2 agrees at 11 bases. Unmatched junction bases numbered 8, after V lost 5 bases and J lost 2 bases. The CDR3 runs to 16 residues. CDR1 is MNHEY and CDR2 is SMNVEV in the germline V gene (reference sequence). The CDR3 sequence is CASSPRTSGYAYEQYF. CDR3 nucleotides: TGTGCCAGCAGTCCACGGACTAGCGGGTACGCCTACGAGCAGTACTTC.

The gene calls are TRBV7-3 and TRBJ2-3; a weak D match, TRBD2 (6 bases). Looked up from germline, CDR1 is SGHTA and CDR2 is FQGTGA. With 2 bases removed from V and 4 bases from J, the gap between germline ends came to 16 bases. The CDR3 extends over 16 amino acids. The DNA for the CDR3 is TGTGCCAGCAGCTTAGAGCGGGCGGGGTCGTCAGATACGCAGTATTTT. Residues: CASSLERAGSSDTQYF.

In DNA form, the CDR3 reads TGTGCCAGCAGCTGGCGGGGGACAGGGTCCTACGAGCAGTACTTC. Protein: CASSWRGTGSYEQYF. The chain couples TRBV7-9 to TRBJ2-7; 9 nucleotides line up with TRBD1. V dropped 4 bases and J dropped 1; count of bases not matched to a gene: 5. Germline-derived CDR1 and CDR2 are SEHNR and FQNEAQ (reference sequence). This CDR3 comprises 15 residues.